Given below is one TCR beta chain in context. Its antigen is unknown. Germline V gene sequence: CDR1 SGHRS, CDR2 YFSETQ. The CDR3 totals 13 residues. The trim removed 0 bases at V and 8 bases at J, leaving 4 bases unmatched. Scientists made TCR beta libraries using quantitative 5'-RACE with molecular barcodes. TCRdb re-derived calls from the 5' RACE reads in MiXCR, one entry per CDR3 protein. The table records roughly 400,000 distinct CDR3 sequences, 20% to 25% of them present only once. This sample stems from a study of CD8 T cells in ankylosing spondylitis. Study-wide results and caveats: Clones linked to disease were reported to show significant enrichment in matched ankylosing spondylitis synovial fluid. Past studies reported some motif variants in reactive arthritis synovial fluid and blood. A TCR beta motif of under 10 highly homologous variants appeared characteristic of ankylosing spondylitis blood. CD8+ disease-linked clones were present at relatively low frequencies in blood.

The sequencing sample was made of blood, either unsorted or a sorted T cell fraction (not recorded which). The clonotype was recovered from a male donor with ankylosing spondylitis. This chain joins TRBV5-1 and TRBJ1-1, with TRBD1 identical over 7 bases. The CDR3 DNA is TGCGCCAGCAGCTTGGCCGGGACAGCAGAAGCTTTCTTT. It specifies CASSLAGTAEAFF.